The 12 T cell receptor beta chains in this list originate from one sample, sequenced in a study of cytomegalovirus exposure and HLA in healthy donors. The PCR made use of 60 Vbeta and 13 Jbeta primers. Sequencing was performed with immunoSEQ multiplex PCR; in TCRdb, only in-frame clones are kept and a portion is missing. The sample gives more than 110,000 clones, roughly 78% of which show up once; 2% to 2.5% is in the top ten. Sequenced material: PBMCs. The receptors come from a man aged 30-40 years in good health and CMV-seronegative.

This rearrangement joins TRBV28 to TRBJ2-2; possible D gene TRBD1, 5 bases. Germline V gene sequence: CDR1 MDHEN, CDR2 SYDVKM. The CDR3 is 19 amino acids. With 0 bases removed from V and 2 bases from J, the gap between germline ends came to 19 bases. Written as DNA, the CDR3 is TGTGCCAGCAGTTTATGGGCTCTAAGGCGGCAGGGAAACACCGGGGAGCTGTTTTTT. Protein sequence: CASSLWALRRQGNTGELFF.

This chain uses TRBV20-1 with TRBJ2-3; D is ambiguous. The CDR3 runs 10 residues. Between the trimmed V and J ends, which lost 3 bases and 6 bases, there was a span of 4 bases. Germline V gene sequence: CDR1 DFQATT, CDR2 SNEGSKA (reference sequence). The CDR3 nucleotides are TGCAGTGCTAGCTTGGATACGCAGTATTTT. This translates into CSASLDTQYF.

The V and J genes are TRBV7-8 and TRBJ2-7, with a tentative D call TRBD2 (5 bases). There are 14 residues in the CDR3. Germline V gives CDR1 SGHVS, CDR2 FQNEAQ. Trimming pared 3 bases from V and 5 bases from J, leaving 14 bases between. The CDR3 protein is CASSFDPGINEQYF. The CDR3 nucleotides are TGTGCCAGCAGCTTTGATCCGGGAATCAACGAGCAGTACTTC.

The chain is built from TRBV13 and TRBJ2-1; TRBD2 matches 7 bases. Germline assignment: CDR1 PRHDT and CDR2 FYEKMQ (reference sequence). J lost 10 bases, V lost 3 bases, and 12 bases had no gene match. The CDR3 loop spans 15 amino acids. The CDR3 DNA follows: TGTGCCAGCAGCTTCATCTCGGGGACCGGGGGGGAGCAGTTCTTC. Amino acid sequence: CASSFISGTGGEQFF.

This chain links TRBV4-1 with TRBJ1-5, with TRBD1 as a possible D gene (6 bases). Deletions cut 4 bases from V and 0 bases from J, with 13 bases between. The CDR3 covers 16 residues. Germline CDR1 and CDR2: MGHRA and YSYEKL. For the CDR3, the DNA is TGCGCCAGCAGCCCGCATTTACAGGGTAGCAATCAGCCCCAGCATTTT. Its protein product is CASSPHLQGSNQPQHF.

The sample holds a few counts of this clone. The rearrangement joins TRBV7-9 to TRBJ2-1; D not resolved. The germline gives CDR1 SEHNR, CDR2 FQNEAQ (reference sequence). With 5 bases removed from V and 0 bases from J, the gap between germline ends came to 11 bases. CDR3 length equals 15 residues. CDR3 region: CASSRSRSSYNEQFF. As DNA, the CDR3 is TGTGCCAGCAGCCGGTCAAGAAGCTCCTACAATGAGCAGTTCTTC.

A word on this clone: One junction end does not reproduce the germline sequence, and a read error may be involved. CDR3 sequence: CASSFNSGGAQETQYF. CDR3 DNA: TGTGCTAGCAGCTTTAATAGCGGGGGGGCCCAAGAGACCCAGTACTTC. The chain couples TRBV7-7 to TRBJ2-5; 11 positions match TRBD2. The CDR3 sequence is 16 residues long. Germline V gives CDR1 SSHAT, CDR2 FNYEAQ (reference sequence).

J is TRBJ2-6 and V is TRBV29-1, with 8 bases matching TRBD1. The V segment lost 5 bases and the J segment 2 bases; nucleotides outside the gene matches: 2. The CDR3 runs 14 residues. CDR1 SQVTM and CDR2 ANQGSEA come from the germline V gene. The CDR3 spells CSVSDRAGANVLTF. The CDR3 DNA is TGCAGCGTTTCGGACAGGGCTGGGGCCAACGTCCTGACTTTC.

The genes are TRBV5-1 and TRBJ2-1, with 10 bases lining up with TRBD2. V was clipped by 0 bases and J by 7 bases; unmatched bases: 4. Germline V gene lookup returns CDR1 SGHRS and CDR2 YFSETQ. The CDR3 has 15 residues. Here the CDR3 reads CASSLEAGGRNEQFF. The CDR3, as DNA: TGCGCCAGCAGCTTGGAAGCGGGAGGGCGGAATGAGCAGTTCTTC.

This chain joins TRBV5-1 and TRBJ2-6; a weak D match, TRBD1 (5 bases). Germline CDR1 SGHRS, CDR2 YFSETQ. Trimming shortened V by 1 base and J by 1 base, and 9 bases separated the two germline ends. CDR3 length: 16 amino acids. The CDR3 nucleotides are TGCGCCAGCAGCTTGAACCCAGGGTCTGGGGCCAACGTCCTGACTTTC. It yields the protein CASSLNPGSGANVLTF.

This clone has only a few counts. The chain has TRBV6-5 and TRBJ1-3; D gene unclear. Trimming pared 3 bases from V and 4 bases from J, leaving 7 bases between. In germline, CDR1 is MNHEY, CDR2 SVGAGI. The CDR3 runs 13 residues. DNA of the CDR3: TGTGCCAGCAGTTATTTTGAGGGAAACACCATATATTTT. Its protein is CASSYFEGNTIYF.

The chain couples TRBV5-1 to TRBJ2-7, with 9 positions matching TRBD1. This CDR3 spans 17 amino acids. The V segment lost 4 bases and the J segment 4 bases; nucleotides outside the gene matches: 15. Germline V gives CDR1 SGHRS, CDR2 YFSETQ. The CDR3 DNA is TGCGCCAGCAGCCTGACCTTCCGGGACAGGGTCCCGTACGAGCAGTACTTC. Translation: CASSLTFRDRVPYEQYF.